A single sample is the source of the 2 T cell receptor beta chains below, sequenced in a study of cytomegalovirus exposure and HLA in healthy donors. The primer mix had 60 Vbeta and 13 Jbeta primers. The table came from immunoSEQ multiplex PCR; TCRdb's copy has only in-frame clones and leaves some out. This sample yields more than 90,000 clones, of which around 74% are seen a single time; 6.5% to 9% belongs to the top ten. Sequencing was carried out using PBMCs. Receptor source: a man aged 40-49 years in good health and CMV-seropositive.

The CDR3 loop reads CATGWTIYGYTF. The CDR3 bases are TGTGCCACCGGATGGACAATCTATGGCTACACCTTC. The chain has TRBV28 and TRBJ1-2; D may be TRBD1 (5 bases). Trimming took off 10 bases at V and 4 bases at J, with 13 bases between the two ends. From germline, CDR1 is MDHEN and CDR2 SYDVKM. The CDR3 has 12 residues.

This clone has just one count. This chain joins TRBV27 and TRBJ2-7; 8 bases map to TRBD2. The J segment lost 6 bases and the V segment lost 5 bases, leaving 9 bases of the junction unmatched. The CDR3 contains 14 residues. Germline lookup yields CDR1 MNHEY and CDR2 SMNVEV (reference sequence). The CDR3 nucleotides read TGTGCCAGCAGTACGCCCGGGACTAGGTCCGAGCAGTACTTC. Translated, it gives CASSTPGTRSEQYF.